A single sample is the source of the 14 T cell receptor beta chains below, sequenced in a study of cytotoxic CD8 clonotypes in ibrutinib-treated CLL. The table came from immunoSEQ multiplex PCR; TCRdb's copy has only in-frame clones and leaves some out. The table shows 30,000 to 40,000 clones, with approximately 48% occurring only once. The sequenced sample was PBMCs, obtained before ibrutinib treatment. Receptors originate from a human donor with chronic lymphocytic leukemia.

This clone turned up a few times. V and J are TRBV9 and TRBJ2-7; D is tentatively TRBD1 or TRBD2 (5 bases each). Trimming stripped 1 base from V and 6 bases from J, with 11 bases between. The CDR3 is 13 amino acids. Germline V gene lookup returns CDR1 SGDLS and CDR2 YYNGEE. The CDR3 region is CASSVRGVGEQYF. DNA of the CDR3: TGTGCCAGCAGCGTAAGAGGGGTCGGCGAGCAGTACTTC.

The chain joins TRBV4-2 to TRBJ2-3; 9 bases are a match to TRBD2. Unmatched junction bases numbered 2, after V lost 1 base and J lost 6 bases. The CDR3 contains 14 residues. CDR1 is LGHNA and CDR2 is YNFKEQ in the germline V gene. This chain's CDR3 is CASSQATSGDTQYF. The CDR3 bases are TGTGCCAGCAGCCAAGCAACTAGCGGGGATACGCAGTATTTT.

This clone came up a few times. The genes are TRBV11-2 and TRBJ1-1; D possibly corresponds to TRBD1 (6 bases). V lost 3 bases and J 0 bases, leaving 11 bases between the germline ends. Germline CDR1 SGHAT, CDR2 FQNNGV. The CDR3 spans 15 residues. As DNA, the CDR3 is TGTGCCAGCAGCTTTCAGGGACAAGTGAACACTGAAGCTTTCTTT. Translating gives CASSFQGQVNTEAFF.

This chain joins TRBV9 and TRBJ1-4; possibly TRBD1 for D (6 bases). Germline lookup yields CDR1 SGDLS and CDR2 YYNGEE. The CDR3 length is 16 residues. The ends were cut back, 4 bases at V and 7 bases at J, with 20 bases in the middle. CDR3 coding DNA: TGTGCCAGCAGCTCCCGCGGGGGACATCCCCCTGAAAAACTGTTTTTT. Its protein is CASSSRGGHPPEKLFF.

The gene calls are TRBV5-4 and TRBJ2-2; 8 bases map to TRBD1. Germline lookup yields CDR1 SGHNT and CDR2 YYREEE (reference sequence). With 4 bases clipped from V and 6 bases from J, the junction kept 8 bases outside the gene matches. The CDR3 is 15 residues long. In DNA, the CDR3 is TGTGCCAGCAGCACCGGGACAGGATATGCCGGGGAGCTGTTTTTT. Encoded protein: CASSTGTGYAGELFF.

The chain has TRBV2 and TRBJ1-2, with D tentatively TRBD1 (5 bases). Germline CDR1 SNHLY, CDR2 FYNNEI. Trimming took 6 bases from V and 8 from J, leaving 22 bases between them. CDR3 length equals 15 residues. The CDR3 nucleotides read TGTGCCAGCAGAGAGGACAAGGCCCCCCACGGCGGCTACACCTTC. The encoded protein is CASREDKAPHGGYTF.

The rearrangement uses TRBV6-1 and TRBJ2-5; D tentatively reads TRBD1 or TRBD2 (6 bases each). The CDR3 is made up of 17 amino acids. CDR1 and CDR2 (germline): MNHNS, SASEGT. Trimming removed 0 bases from V and 4 bases from J, with 18 bases in between. In DNA form, the CDR3 reads TGTGCCAGCAGTGAAGCAGGGGGGATTTGGGGCATAGAGACCCAGTACTTC. Its protein product is CASSEAGGIWGIETQYF.

The chain joins TRBV4-1 to TRBJ2-7, with 8 bases fitting TRBD1. Germline CDR1 reads MGHRA; CDR2 reads YSYEKL. This CDR3 is 15 amino acids long. Trimming at V came to 2 bases and at J to 3 bases, leaving 6 bases not matched to a gene. CDR3 loop: CASSQTGTGDYEQYF. The CDR3 region has the DNA TGCGCCAGCAGCCAAACCGGGACAGGAGACTACGAGCAGTACTTC.

Comments on this clone: At one end the junction does not follow the germline gene, possibly because of a read error. The J gene is TRBJ2-3, the V gene TRBV7-7; D might be TRBD1 (6 bases). CDR3 length: 15 residues. Germline V CDR1 and CDR2: SSHAT, FNYEAQ (reference sequence). The CDR3 nucleotides read TGTGCTAGCAGCTCCGGACAGACGTACACAGATACGCAGTATTTT. It encodes CASSSGQTYTDTQYF.

The chain joins TRBV5-1 to TRBJ1-6; 7 bases match TRBD1. The J segment lost 7 bases and the V segment lost 0 bases, leaving 4 bases of the junction unmatched. Looked up from germline, CDR1 is SGHRS and CDR2 is YFSETQ. The CDR3 is 15 amino acids. The CDR3 bases are TGCGCCAGCAGCTTGGAGGGGGCGGGGAATTCACCCCTCCACTTT. It translates to CASSLEGAGNSPLHF.

The rearrangement joins TRBV27 to TRBJ2-1, with 15 bases that match TRBD2. The CDR3 spans 18 residues. V gave up 5 bases and J gave up 0 bases; unmatched junction bases: 5. CDR1 is MNHEY and CDR2 is SMNVEV in the germline V gene (reference sequence). CDR3 in amino acids: CASSRGLAGGYSYNEQFF. The CDR3 coding sequence is TGTGCCAGCAGTAGGGGACTAGCGGGGGGCTACTCCTACAATGAGCAGTTCTTC.

This chain uses TRBV5-5 with TRBJ1-6; unclear D gene. Germline V gene data show CDR1 as SGHKS and CDR2 as YYEKEE (reference sequence). The CDR3 has 15 residues. V was pared by 6 bases and J by 0 bases, with 10 bases between. CDR3 DNA: TGTGCCAGCATCCGGGAGAGCTCCTATAATTCACCCCTCCACTTT. Encoded protein: CASIRESSYNSPLHF.

This clone was detected a few times. The chain combines TRBV29-1 with TRBJ1-2; no definite D call. The length of the CDR3 is 12 residues. CDR1 is SQVTM, CDR2 ANQGSEA, per germline. V was shortened by 1 base and J by 8 bases, with 11 bases between the two germline ends. CDR3 in amino acids: CSVEGPSLGYTF. The CDR3 region has the DNA TGCAGCGTTGAAGGACCTAGTTTGGGCTACACCTTC. Full variable domain (remainder filled in from reference TRBV29-1 and TRBJ1-2): SAVISQKPSRDICQRGTSLTIQCQVDSQVTMMFWYRQQPGQSLTLIATANQGSEATYESGFVIDKFPISRPNLTFSTLTVSNMSPEDSSIYLCSVEGPSLGYTFGSGTRLTVV.

The sample holds a few counts of this clone. V and J are TRBV5-1 and TRBJ2-1, with D tentatively TRBD1 (5 bases). V lost 0 bases and J lost 6, with 7 bases in between. CDR3 size: 13 residues. The germline V gene encodes CDR1 SGHRS and CDR2 YFSETQ. Here the CDR3 reads CASSLARANEQFF. Here the CDR3 DNA reads TGCGCCAGCAGCTTGGCCAGGGCCAATGAGCAGTTCTTC.